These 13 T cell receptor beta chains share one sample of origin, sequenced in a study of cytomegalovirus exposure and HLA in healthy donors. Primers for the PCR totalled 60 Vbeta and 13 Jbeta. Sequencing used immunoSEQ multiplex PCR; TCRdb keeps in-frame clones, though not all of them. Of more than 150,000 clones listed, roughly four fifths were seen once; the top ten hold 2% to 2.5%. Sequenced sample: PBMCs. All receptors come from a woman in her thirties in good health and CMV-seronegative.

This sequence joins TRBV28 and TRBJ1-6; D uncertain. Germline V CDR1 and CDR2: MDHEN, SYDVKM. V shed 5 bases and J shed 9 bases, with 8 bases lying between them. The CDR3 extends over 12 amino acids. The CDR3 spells CASSVPGSPLHF. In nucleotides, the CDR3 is TGTGCCAGCAGTGTGCCGGGTTCACCCCTCCACTTT.

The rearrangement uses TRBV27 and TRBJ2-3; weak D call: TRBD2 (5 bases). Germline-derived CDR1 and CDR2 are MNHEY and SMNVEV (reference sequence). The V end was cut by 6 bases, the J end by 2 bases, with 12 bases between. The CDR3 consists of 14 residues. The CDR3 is CASSSTTTTDTQYF. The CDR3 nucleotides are TGTGCCAGCAGCTCGACTACCACCACAGATACGCAGTATTTT.

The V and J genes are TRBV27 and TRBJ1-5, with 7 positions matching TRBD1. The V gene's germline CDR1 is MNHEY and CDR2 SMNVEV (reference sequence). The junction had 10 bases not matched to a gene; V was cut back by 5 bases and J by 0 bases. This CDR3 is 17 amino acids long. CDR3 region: CASSPGTVIYSNQPQHF. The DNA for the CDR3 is TGTGCCAGCAGTCCCGGGACAGTAATTTATAGCAATCAGCCCCAGCATTTT.

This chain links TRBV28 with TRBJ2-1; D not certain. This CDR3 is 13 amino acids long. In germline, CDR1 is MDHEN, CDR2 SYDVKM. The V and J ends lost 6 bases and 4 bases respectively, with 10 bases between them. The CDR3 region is CASRLATYNEQFF. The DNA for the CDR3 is TGTGCCAGCAGGTTAGCTACGTACAATGAGCAGTTCTTC.

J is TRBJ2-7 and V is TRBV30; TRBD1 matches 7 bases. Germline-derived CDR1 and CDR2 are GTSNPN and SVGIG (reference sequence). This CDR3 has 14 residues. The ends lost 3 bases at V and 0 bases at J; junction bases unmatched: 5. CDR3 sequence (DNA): TGTGCCTGGAGAGGCACAGGGGTCTCCTACGAGCAGTACTTC. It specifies CAWRGTGVSYEQYF.

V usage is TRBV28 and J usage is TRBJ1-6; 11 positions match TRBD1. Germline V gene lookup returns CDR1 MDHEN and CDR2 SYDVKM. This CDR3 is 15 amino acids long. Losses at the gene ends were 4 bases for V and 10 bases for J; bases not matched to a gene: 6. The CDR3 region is CASSWTGGAGSPLHF. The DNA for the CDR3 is TGTGCCAGCAGTTGGACAGGGGGCGCAGGATCACCCCTCCACTTT.

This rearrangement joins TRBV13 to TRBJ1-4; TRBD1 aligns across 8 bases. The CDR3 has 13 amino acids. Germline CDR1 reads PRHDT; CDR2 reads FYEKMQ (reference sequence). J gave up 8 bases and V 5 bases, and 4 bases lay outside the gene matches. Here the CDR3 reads CASSGNRGEKLFF. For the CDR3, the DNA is TGTGCCAGCAGCGGAAACAGGGGGGAAAAACTGTTTTTT.

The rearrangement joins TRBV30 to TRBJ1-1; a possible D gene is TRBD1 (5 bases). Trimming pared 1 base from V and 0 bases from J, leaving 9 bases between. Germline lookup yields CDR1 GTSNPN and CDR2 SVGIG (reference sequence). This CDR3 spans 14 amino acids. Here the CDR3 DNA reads TGTGCCTGGAGTGGGGGGGTTCTGAACACTGAAGCTTTCTTT. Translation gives CAWSGGVLNTEAFF.

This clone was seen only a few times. The CDR3 sequence is CASSSGQGASTGELFF. CDR3 in DNA: TGCGCCAGCAGCTCGGGACAGGGGGCTAGCACCGGGGAGCTGTTTTTT. The chain combines TRBV5-1 with TRBJ2-2; TRBD1 matches at 12 bases. CDR1 is SGHRS and CDR2 is YFSETQ in the germline V gene. CDR3 length: 16 residues. Unmatched junction bases numbered 4, after V lost 3 bases and J lost 4 bases.

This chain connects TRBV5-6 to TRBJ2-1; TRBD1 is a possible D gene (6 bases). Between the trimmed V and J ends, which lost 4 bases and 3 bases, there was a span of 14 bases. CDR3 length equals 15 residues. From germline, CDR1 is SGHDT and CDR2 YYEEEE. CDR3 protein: CASSVPGQNYNEQFF. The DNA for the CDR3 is TGTGCCAGCAGCGTACCGGGACAAAACTACAATGAGCAGTTCTTC.

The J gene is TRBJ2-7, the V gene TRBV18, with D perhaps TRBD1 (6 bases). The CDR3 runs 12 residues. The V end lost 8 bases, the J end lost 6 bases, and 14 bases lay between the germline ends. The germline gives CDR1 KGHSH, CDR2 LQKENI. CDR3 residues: CASLSTGSEQYF. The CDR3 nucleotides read TGTGCCAGCCTGTCGACAGGATCCGAGCAGTACTTC.

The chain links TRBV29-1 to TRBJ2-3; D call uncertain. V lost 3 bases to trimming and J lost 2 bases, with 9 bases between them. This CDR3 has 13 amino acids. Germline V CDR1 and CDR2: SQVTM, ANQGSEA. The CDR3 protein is CSVEFHSTDTQYF. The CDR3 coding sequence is TGCAGCGTTGAGTTCCATTCCACAGATACGCAGTATTTT.

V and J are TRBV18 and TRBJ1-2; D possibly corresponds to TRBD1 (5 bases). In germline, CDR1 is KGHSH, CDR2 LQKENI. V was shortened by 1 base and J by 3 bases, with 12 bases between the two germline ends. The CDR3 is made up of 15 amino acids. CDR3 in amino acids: CASSPQGIGDYGYTF. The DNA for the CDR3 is TGTGCCAGCTCACCACAGGGGATAGGAGACTATGGCTACACCTTC.